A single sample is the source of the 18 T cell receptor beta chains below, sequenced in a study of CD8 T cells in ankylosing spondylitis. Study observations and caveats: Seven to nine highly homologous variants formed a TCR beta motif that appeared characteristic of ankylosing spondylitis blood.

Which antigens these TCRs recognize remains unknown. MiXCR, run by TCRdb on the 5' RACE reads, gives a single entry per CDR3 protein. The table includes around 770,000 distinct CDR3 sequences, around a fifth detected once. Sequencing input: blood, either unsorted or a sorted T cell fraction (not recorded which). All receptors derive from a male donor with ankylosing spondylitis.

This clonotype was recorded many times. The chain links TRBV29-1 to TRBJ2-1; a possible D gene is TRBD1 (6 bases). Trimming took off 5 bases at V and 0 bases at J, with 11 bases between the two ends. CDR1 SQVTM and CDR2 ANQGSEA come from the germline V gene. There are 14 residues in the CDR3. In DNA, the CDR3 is TGCAGCGTTCAGGGGAGAGGCTCCTACAATGAGCAGTTCTTC. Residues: CSVQGRGSYNEQFF.

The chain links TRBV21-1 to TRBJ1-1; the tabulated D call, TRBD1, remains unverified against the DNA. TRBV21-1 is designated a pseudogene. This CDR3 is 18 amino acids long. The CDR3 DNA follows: TGTGCCAGCAGCAAAGACTATTGGCAGCCCTGGGGTGAGTGTGAAGCTTTCTTT. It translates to CASSKDYWQPWGECEAFF.

This chain's CDR3 is CASSDGQVAEKLFF. The CDR3 nucleotides are TGCGCCAGCAGCGACGGACAGGTAGCTGAAAAACTGTTTTTT. The J gene is TRBJ1-4, the V gene TRBV4-1; 7 nucleotides agree with TRBD1. The junction had 7 bases not matched to a gene; V was cut back by 5 bases and J by 7 bases. This CDR3 contains 14 residues. The germline V gene encodes CDR1 MGHRA and CDR2 YSYEKL.

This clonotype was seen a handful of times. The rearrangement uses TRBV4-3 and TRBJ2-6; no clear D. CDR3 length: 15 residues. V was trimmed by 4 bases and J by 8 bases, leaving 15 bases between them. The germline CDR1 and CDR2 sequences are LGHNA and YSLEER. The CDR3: CASSPYPSGSNVLTF. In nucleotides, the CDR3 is TGCGCCAGCAGCCCCTACCCCTCAGGCTCCAACGTCCTGACTTTC.

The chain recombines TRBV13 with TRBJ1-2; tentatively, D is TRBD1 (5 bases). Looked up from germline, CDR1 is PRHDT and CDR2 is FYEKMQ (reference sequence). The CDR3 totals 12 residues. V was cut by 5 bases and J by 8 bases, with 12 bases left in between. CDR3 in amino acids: CASSRTTYGYTF. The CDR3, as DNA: TGTGCCAGCAGCCGGACAACGTACGGCTACACCTTC.

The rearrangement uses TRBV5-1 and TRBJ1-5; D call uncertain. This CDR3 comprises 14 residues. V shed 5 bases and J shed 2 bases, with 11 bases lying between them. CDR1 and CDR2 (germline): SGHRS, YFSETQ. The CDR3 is CASRDGVGNQPQHF. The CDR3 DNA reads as TGCGCCAGCAGGGACGGAGTGGGCAATCAGCCCCAGCATTTT.

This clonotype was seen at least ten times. CDR3 sequence reads: CASSKGSKNIQYF. The CDR3 DNA reads TGTGCCAGCAGTAAGGGGTCCAAAAACATTCAGTACTTC. The rearrangement joins TRBV7-2 to TRBJ2-4; a possible D gene is TRBD1 (5 bases). Trimming left V 6 bases short and J 2 bases short, with 8 bases between. The CDR3 is 13 amino acids. CDR1 is SGHTA and CDR2 is FQGNSA in the germline V gene.

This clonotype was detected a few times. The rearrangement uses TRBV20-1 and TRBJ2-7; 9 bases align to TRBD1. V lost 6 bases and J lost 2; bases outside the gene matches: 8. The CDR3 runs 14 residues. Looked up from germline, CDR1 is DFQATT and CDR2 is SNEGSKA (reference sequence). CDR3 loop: CSAQARTGAYEQYF. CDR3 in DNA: TGCAGTGCCCAAGCTCGGACAGGGGCCTACGAGCAGTACTTC.

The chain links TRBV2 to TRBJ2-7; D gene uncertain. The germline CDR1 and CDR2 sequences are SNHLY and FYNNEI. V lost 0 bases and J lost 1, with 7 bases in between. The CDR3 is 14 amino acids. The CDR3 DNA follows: TGTGCCAGCAGTGAAGCGAAGGGTTCCTACGAGCAGTACTTC. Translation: CASSEAKGSYEQYF.

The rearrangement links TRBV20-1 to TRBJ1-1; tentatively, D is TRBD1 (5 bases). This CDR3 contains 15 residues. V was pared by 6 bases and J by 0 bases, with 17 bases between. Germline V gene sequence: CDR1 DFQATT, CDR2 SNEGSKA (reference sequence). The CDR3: CSAIDSWLMNTEAFF. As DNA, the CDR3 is TGCAGTGCAATAGACAGTTGGTTGATGAACACTGAAGCTTTCTTT.

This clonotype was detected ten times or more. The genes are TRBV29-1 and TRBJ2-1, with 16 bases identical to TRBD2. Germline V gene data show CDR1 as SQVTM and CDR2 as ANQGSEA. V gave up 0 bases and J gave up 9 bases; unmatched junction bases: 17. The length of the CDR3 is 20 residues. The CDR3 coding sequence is TGCAGCGTTGAAGAATCCGGGACTAGCGGGAGGGCCCGGGGGATTCGTGAGCAGTTCTTC. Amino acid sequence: CSVEESGTSGRARGIREQFF.

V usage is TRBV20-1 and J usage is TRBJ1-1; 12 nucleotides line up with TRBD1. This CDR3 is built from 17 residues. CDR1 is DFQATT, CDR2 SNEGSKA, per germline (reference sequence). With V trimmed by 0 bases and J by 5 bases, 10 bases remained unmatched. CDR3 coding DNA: TGCAGTGCTAGAGAATGGGGGGGACAGGGGGCTTTTACTGAAGCTTTCTTT. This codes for CSAREWGGQGAFTEAFF.

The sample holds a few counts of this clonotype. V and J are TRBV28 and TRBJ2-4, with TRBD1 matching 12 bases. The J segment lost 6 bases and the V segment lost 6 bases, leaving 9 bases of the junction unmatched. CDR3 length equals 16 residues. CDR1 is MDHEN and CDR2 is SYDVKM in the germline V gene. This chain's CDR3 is CASSAGQGARGNIQYF. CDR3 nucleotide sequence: TGTGCCAGCAGCGCGGGACAGGGGGCGCGCGGAAACATTCAGTACTTC.

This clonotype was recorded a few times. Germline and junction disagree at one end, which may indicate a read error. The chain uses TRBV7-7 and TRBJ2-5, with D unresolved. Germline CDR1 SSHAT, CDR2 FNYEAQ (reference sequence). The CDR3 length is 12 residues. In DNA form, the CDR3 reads TGTGCTAGCAGCTCAGACGCGGAGACCCAGTACTTC. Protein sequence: CASSSDAETQYF.

The DNA of the CDR3 is TGTGCCAGCAGCTTAAATGGCGGGGAGAACACCGGGGAGCTGTTTTTT. It yields the protein CASSLNGGENTGELFF. The V and J genes are TRBV7-3 and TRBJ2-2, with a possible D match to TRBD2 (6 bases). The ends were cut back, 1 base at V and 1 base at J, with 10 bases in the middle. Germline-derived CDR1 and CDR2 are SGHTA and FQGTGA. The CDR3 consists of 16 residues.

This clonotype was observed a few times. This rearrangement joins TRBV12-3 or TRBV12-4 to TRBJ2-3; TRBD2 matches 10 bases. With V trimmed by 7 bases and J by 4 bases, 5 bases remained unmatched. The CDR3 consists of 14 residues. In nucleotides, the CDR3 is TGTGCCAGCACCTCTAGCGGGAGTCCAGATACGCAGTATTTT. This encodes CASTSSGSPDTQYF.

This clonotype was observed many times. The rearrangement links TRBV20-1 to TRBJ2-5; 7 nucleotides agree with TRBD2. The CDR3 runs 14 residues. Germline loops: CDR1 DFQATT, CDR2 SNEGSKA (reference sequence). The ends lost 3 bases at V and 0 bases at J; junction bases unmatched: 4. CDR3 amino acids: CSASRRGDQETQYF. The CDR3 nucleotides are TGCAGTGCTAGCAGACGGGGGGACCAAGAGACCCAGTACTTC.

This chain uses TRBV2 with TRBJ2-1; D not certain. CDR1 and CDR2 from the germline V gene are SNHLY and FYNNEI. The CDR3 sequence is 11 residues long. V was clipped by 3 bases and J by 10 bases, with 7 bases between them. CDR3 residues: CASSDTPEQFF. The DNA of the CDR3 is TGTGCCAGCAGTGACACTCCCGAGCAGTTCTTC.